The 7 T cell receptor beta chains in this list originate from one sample, sequenced in a study of blood T cell repertoires in COVID-19. Assay: immunoSEQ multiplex PCR; the TCRdb copy retains only in-frame clones and omits some. The sample holds fewer than 85,000 clones; 87% are singletons and the top ten take roughly 8.5%. What was sequenced was peripheral blood. Receptors were obtained from a man aged 50-59 years with active COVID-19.

This clone was found a few times. This sequence joins TRBV27 and TRBJ1-5, with D unresolved. V lost 2 bases and J lost 0, with 8 bases in between. Germline-derived CDR1 and CDR2 are MNHEY and SMNVEV (reference sequence). CDR3 length equals 15 residues. The CDR3 loop reads CASSLVWASNQPQHF. CDR3 coding DNA: TGTGCCAGCAGTTTAGTCTGGGCTAGCAATCAGCCCCAGCATTTT.

The rearrangement joins TRBV5-1 to TRBJ1-1; tentative D call: TRBD1 (5 bases). The length of the CDR3 is 14 residues. Germline CDR1 is SGHRS and CDR2 is YFSETQ. The ends were cut back, 2 bases at V and 4 bases at J, with 12 bases in the middle. The chain's CDR3 is CASSLGPGGTEAFF. CDR3 DNA: TGCGCCAGCAGCTTAGGACCGGGGGGCACTGAAGCTTTCTTT.

This clone turned up a few times. CDR3 in DNA: TGTGCCAGCAGCCCCAAGGGACAGGGACCCTACGAGCAGTACTTC. Amino acid sequence: CASSPKGQGPYEQYF. The V call is TRBV5-5, the J call TRBJ2-7; 9 bases map to TRBD1. The CDR3 contains 15 residues. Germline V lookup: CDR1 SGHKS, CDR2 YYEKEE (reference sequence). With V trimmed by 4 bases and J by 2 bases, 7 bases remained unmatched.

The sample holds a few counts of this clone. The chain's CDR3 is CASSGTVYEQYF. The CDR3 DNA follows: TGTGCCAGTAGTGGGACAGTATACGAGCAGTACTTC. J is TRBJ2-7 and V is TRBV19; 7 bases fit TRBD1. The CDR3 totals 12 residues. The V segment lost 5 bases and the J segment 4 bases; nucleotides outside the gene matches: 2. Germline V CDR1 and CDR2: LNHDA, SQIVND (reference sequence).

The chain joins TRBV15 to TRBJ2-1; 14 positions agree with TRBD2. Per the germline V gene, CDR1 is LNHNV and CDR2 is YYDKDF (reference sequence). CDR3 size: 13 residues. V shed 9 bases and J 12 bases; nucleotides not matched to a gene: 7. The CDR3 DNA sequence: TGTGCCACTAACGGACTAGCGGGAGGCGGGCAGTTCTTC. Amino acid sequence: CATNGLAGGGQFF.

The genes are TRBV15 and TRBJ1-5, with 7 bases that match TRBD1. This CDR3 contains 16 residues. Germline V lookup: CDR1 LNHNV, CDR2 YYDKDF (reference sequence). V lost 2 bases, J lost 2 bases, and 6 bases stayed unmatched. CDR3 in amino acids: CATSRQSQGGNQPQHF. The CDR3 nucleotides are TGTGCCACCAGCAGACAGAGCCAGGGGGGCAATCAGCCCCAGCATTTT.

This chain connects TRBV7-8 to TRBJ1-1; tentative D call: TRBD1 (6 bases). The CDR3 is 14 residues long. Germline-derived CDR1 and CDR2 are SGHVS and FQNEAQ. Between the trimmed V and J ends, which lost 4 bases and 2 bases, there was a span of 11 bases. In DNA form, the CDR3 reads TGTGCCAGCAGCTCGGGACAATACAACACTGAAGCTTTCTTT. Protein sequence: CASSSGQYNTEAFF.